The TCR beta chain under discussion was sequenced for a study of T cell responses to AZD1222 COVID-19 vaccine. Repertoires were generated with immunoSEQ multiplex PCR, while TCRdb's copy carries only in-frame clones and drops some. The sample contains about 80,000 clones, approximately 90% of which appear only once. Pooled in the analysis were second doses at about 4 or about 12 weeks. In regard to this clone: Its target is unknown.

General observations from the study: Just a handful of AZD1222 recipients were seropositive at baseline. Reportedly, nearly half of unique spike TCRs recognized epitopes outside B.1.351/B.1.1.7 mutations.

CDR1 and CDR2 (germline): MGHRA, YSYEKL. The CDR3 spans 15 residues. J was trimmed by 8 bases and V by 3 bases; bases with no gene match: 8. V and J are TRBV4-1 and TRBJ1-4; 8 bases line up with TRBD1. The specimen comprised peripheral blood, sampled 28 days after the second AZD1222 dose. This clonotype was obtained from an adult who received the AZD1222 COVID-19 vaccine. CDR3 in DNA: TGCGCCAGCAGCCAGGGCGGGACAGGAGGGGAAAAACTGTTTTTT. The encoded protein is CASSQGGTGGEKLFF.